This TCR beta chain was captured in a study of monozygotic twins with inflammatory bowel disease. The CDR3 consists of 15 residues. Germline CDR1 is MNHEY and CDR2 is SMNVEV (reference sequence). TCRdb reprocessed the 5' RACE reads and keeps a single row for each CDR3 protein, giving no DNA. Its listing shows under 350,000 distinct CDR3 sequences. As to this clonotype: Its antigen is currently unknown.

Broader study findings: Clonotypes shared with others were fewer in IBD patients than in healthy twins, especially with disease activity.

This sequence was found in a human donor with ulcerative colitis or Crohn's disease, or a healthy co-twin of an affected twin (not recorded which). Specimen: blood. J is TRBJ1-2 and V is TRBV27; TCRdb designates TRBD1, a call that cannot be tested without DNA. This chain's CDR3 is CASSLSPGGNYGYTF.